The 24 T cell receptor beta chains given below trace back to one sample, sequenced in a study of identical twins. TCRdb passed the 5' RACE reads through MiXCR, listing each CDR3 protein once. Here the sample spans some 500,000 distinct CDR3 sequences, more than 13% being singletons. These data also formed part of another study, on yellow fever vaccine responses in identical twins.

Sequenced material: CD4+ T cells sorted from blood. Receptors originate from a young woman in good health.

The chain couples TRBV6-2 or TRBV6-3 to TRBJ1-1, with 8 positions matching TRBD1. The CDR3 consists of 17 residues. With V trimmed by 7 bases and J by 1 base, 14 bases remained unmatched. CDR1 is MNHEY and CDR2 is SVGEGT in the germline V gene. The chain's CDR3 is CASISDRVDMRNTEAFF. The CDR3 nucleotides are TGTGCCAGCATCTCGGACAGGGTTGATATGAGGAACACTGAAGCTTTCTTT.

This rearrangement joins TRBV10-3 to TRBJ2-5, with D unresolved. Trimming pared 2 bases from V and 9 bases from J, leaving 7 bases between. CDR1 ENHRY and CDR2 SYGVKD come from the germline V gene. CDR3 size: 11 residues. CDR3 in DNA: TGTGCCATCAGTGAGGGGCTGGCCCAGTACTTC. Translated, it gives CAISEGLAQYF.

The chain carries TRBV4-3 and TRBJ1-2; 9 bases align to TRBD1. Losses at the gene ends were 1 base for V and 4 bases for J; bases not matched to a gene: 4. The V gene's germline CDR1 is LGHNA and CDR2 YSLEER. The CDR3 has 15 residues. The CDR3: CASSQGTGVGYGYTF. The CDR3 coding sequence is TGCGCCAGCAGCCAAGGGACAGGGGTCGGCTATGGCTACACCTTC.

The chain joins TRBV12-3 or TRBV12-4 to TRBJ2-1; no clear D. Deletions cut 7 bases from V and 4 bases from J, with 5 bases between. CDR3 size: 11 residues. CDR3 sequence reads: CASTLYNEQFF. The CDR3 nucleotides are TGTGCCAGCACTCTTTACAATGAGCAGTTCTTC.

This clonotype was seen more than once but under ten times. V usage is TRBV24-1 and J usage is TRBJ1-4; D possibly corresponds to TRBD1 (6 bases). The CDR3 totals 15 residues. Germline lookup yields CDR1 KGHDR and CDR2 SFDVKD. V dropped 3 bases and J dropped 5 bases, with 12 bases sitting between them. The CDR3 nucleotides read TGTGCCACCAGTGATGCCGGGACACCGAATGAAAAACTGTTTTTT. It specifies CATSDAGTPNEKLFF.

This clonotype was detected a few times. This chain links TRBV5-1 with TRBJ2-5; 7 bases line up with TRBD2. The CDR3 runs to 17 residues. The J segment lost 2 bases and the V segment lost 7 bases, leaving 17 bases of the junction unmatched. From germline, CDR1 is SGHRS and CDR2 YFSETQ. The CDR3 bases are TGCGCCAGCCAATCTCAGGCTGGGGACTACCTACAAGAGACCCAGTACTTC. Its protein is CASQSQAGDYLQETQYF.

The chain links TRBV12-3 or TRBV12-4 to TRBJ2-1; no definite D call. Trimming cost V 6 bases and J 6 bases, with 6 bases left between them. This CDR3 has 11 residues. CDR3 sequence reads: CASSRINEQFF. CDR3 in DNA: TGTGCCAGCAGCCGGATCAATGAGCAGTTCTTC.

This clonotype was observed a few times. This sequence joins TRBV6-5 and TRBJ2-5; the match to TRBD1 covers 10 bases. The CDR3 spans 14 residues. CDR1 MNHEY and CDR2 SVGAGI come from the germline V gene. Trimming took 4 bases from V and 4 from J; bases not matched to a gene: 3. This chain's CDR3 is CASSWTGGAETQYF. Written as DNA, the CDR3 is TGTGCCAGCAGTTGGACAGGGGGAGCAGAGACCCAGTACTTC.

This clonotype was seen only a few times. The chain combines TRBV20-1 with TRBJ2-3; 8 positions agree with TRBD2. Trimming cost V 3 bases and J 5 bases; bases outside gene matches: 10. This CDR3 spans 15 amino acids. Germline V gives CDR1 DFQATT, CDR2 SNEGSKA (reference sequence). CDR3 sequence (DNA): TGCAGTGCTAGTCCGCTAGCGGGCATACGAGATACGCAGTATTTT. Protein product: CSASPLAGIRDTQYF.

The V and J genes are TRBV12-3 or TRBV12-4 and TRBJ2-2, with D hard to call. This CDR3 region has 15 residues. V was pared by 3 bases and J by 0 bases, with 8 bases between. As DNA, the CDR3 is TGTGCCAGCAGTTTTAGGGCAGCGAACACCGGGGAGCTGTTTTTT. Protein sequence: CASSFRAANTGELFF.

The chain couples TRBV25-1 to TRBJ2-1; 10 nucleotides align to TRBD1. Per germline, CDR1 MGHDK and CDR2 SYGVNS. V was clipped by 3 bases and J by 2 bases; unmatched bases: 7. The CDR3 is 17 amino acids. DNA for the CDR3: TGTGCCAGCAGTGATGGGTTCGGGACAGGGGCCTACAATGAGCAGTTCTTC. This gives the protein CASSDGFGTGAYNEQFF.

This clonotype was seen only a few times. This sequence joins TRBV5-1 and TRBJ1-4; 7 bases are shared with TRBD1. This CDR3 contains 14 residues. CDR1 and CDR2 from the germline V gene are SGHRS and YFSETQ. The V and J ends lost 4 bases and 7 bases, in that order; junction bases with no gene match: 7. CDR3 loop: CASSITGVAEKLFF. The CDR3 DNA sequence: TGCGCCAGCAGCATCACAGGGGTGGCTGAAAAACTGTTTTTT.

The J gene is TRBJ2-1, the V gene TRBV6-2 or TRBV6-3, with 12 bases lining up with TRBD2. Germline lookup yields CDR1 MNHEY and CDR2 SVGEGT. This CDR3 comprises 16 residues. V lost 6 bases to trimming and J lost 9 bases; unmatched junction nucleotides: 12. CDR3 loop: CASSLLLAGGNSEQFF. The CDR3 nucleotides read TGTGCCAGCAGCCTACTCCTAGCGGGGGGGAATAGTGAGCAGTTCTTC.

V and J are TRBV7-2 and TRBJ2-7, with D hard to call. This CDR3 has 14 amino acids. Germline assignment: CDR1 SGHTA and CDR2 FQGNSA. Trimming shortened V by 6 bases and J by 4 bases, and 16 bases separated the two germline ends. The CDR3 nucleotides are TGTGCCAGCAGTTCAAGCATTCCCTCTTACGAGCAGTACTTC. Translating it yields CASSSSIPSYEQYF.

This chain connects TRBV12-3 or TRBV12-4 to TRBJ2-7, with D possibly TRBD1 on 6 matching bases. There are 15 residues in the CDR3. With 5 bases removed from V and 0 bases from J, the gap between germline ends came to 14 bases. CDR3 loop: CASSRPSDSSYEQYF. CDR3 nucleotides: TGTGCCAGCAGTCGGCCCTCGGACAGCTCCTACGAGCAGTACTTC.

The V gene is TRBV15, the J gene TRBJ2-5; D remains ambiguous. Germline loops: CDR1 LNHNV, CDR2 YYDKDF (reference sequence). The CDR3 totals 13 residues. V gave up 7 bases and J gave up 3 bases, with 12 bases separating them. In nucleotides, the CDR3 is TGTGCCACCACAACACACCAGGAAGAGACCCAGTACTTC. Its translation: CATTTHQEETQYF.

This clonotype was counted many times. The chain has TRBV29-1 and TRBJ2-1; D is perhaps TRBD2 (6 bases). The CDR3 runs to 11 residues. Germline-derived CDR1 and CDR2 are SQVTM and ANQGSEA. V lost 7 bases and J lost 10, with 14 bases in between. CDR3 bases: TGCAGCGCCCTTGGAGCGGGCGAGCAGTTCTTC. Translating it yields CSALGAGEQFF.

This clonotype has ten or more counts. The V call is TRBV9, the J call TRBJ1-1; weak D call: TRBD1 (5 bases). Germline values: CDR1 SGDLS, CDR2 YYNGEE. Deletions cut 0 bases from V and 4 bases from J, with 10 bases between. The CDR3 sequence is 14 residues long. CDR3 nucleotides: TGTGCCAGCAGCGTAGCCGGGGGTGTCACTGAAGCTTTCTTT. This gives the protein CASSVAGGVTEAFF.

CDR3 residues: CASITRTGASMNTEAFF. In DNA form, the CDR3 reads TGTGCCAGCATTACAAGGACAGGGGCCTCCATGAACACTGAAGCTTTCTTT. The rearrangement joins TRBV6-5 to TRBJ1-1, with 9 bases aligning to TRBD1. Losses at the gene ends were 7 bases for V and 0 bases for J; bases not matched to a gene: 12. Germline assignment: CDR1 MNHEY and CDR2 SVGAGI. This CDR3 is 17 amino acids long.

This clonotype has only a few counts. The chain recombines TRBV28 with TRBJ1-1, with D unclear. Germline assignment: CDR1 MDHEN and CDR2 SYDVKM. This CDR3 spans 13 amino acids. Between the trimmed V and J ends, which lost 3 bases and 7 bases, there was a span of 12 bases. CDR3 amino acids: CASSFSRKVEAFF. DNA for the CDR3: TGTGCCAGCAGTTTCTCCAGGAAGGTTGAAGCTTTCTTT.

This rearrangement joins TRBV12-3 or TRBV12-4 to TRBJ2-2; 9 bases are a match to TRBD2. The CDR3 length is 20 residues. V trimming: 2 bases; J trimming: 0 bases; junction bases outside the gene matches: 13. CDR3 residues: CASSLSYMISGGPNTGELFF. The CDR3 DNA reads as TGTGCCAGCAGTTTAAGCTACATGATTAGCGGGGGCCCGAACACCGGGGAGCTGTTTTTT.

The V gene is TRBV12-3 or TRBV12-4, the J gene TRBJ2-7; 8 nucleotides line up with TRBD2. The CDR3 runs to 15 residues. V shed 4 bases, J shed 3 bases, and the junction held 8 bases outside the gene matches. The CDR3 DNA follows: TGTGCCAGCAGTTGGTCTGGCGGGAGGAGCTACGAGCAGTACTTC. It yields the protein CASSWSGGRSYEQYF.

The DNA of the CDR3 is TGCAGCGTGGGGGCGGCTGGGGCCAACGTCCTGACTTTC. Encoded protein: CSVGAAGANVLTF. The chain couples TRBV29-1 to TRBJ2-6; weak D call: TRBD1 (6 bases). Germline V CDR1 and CDR2: SQVTM, ANQGSEA. This CDR3 spans 13 amino acids. V lost 6 bases and J lost 2, with 8 bases in between.

This chain links TRBV9 with TRBJ1-2; 9 nucleotides agree with TRBD1. This CDR3 is built from 14 residues. Germline loops: CDR1 SGDLS, CDR2 YYNGEE. Germline trimming cut 3 bases from V and 2 bases from J; bases unmatched to any gene: 2. CDR3 residues: CASSGDRANYGYTF. In DNA form, the CDR3 reads TGTGCCAGCAGCGGGGACAGGGCGAACTATGGCTACACCTTC.